This passage covers 10 T cell receptor beta chains from one sample sequenced in a study of Tregs in tolerant kidney transplant recipients (dated by TCRdb to between 2018 and 2021). The library came from the immunoSEQ multiplex PCR assay. TCRdb retrieved this table from immuneACCESS and kept in-frame rearrangements only. Not all clones are present; in checked studies, unresolved V genes account for under half, and no reason is known for the remainder. The sample yields around 230,000 clones; about four fifths were counted once. Around 0.68% of the sample comes from the top ten. The specimen sequenced was CD4+ T cells from blood. These receptors were obtained from a human donor in good health.

V and J are TRBV23-1 and TRBJ1-2, with D perhaps TRBD1 (5 bases). TRBV23-1 is designated an ORF whose function remains uncertain. Trimming took 4 bases from V and 4 from J, leaving 13 bases between them. The CDR3 runs 14 residues. The CDR3 spells CASSLRDGSYGYTF. DNA of the CDR3: TGCGCCAGCAGTCTCCGGGACGGGAGCTATGGCTACACCTTC.

This chain connects TRBV5-5 to TRBJ2-3; a weak D match, TRBD2 (7 bases). Between the trimmed V and J ends, which lost 0 bases and 2 bases, there was a span of 22 bases. Germline CDR1 and CDR2: SGHKS and YYEKEE (reference sequence). This CDR3 is built from 19 residues. The CDR3 reads CASSLGGRWRERDTDTQYF. The CDR3, as DNA: TGTGCCAGCAGCTTGGGGGGGCGATGGCGGGAGAGGGACACAGATACGCAGTATTTT. The variable domain in full, with the rest retrieved from reference TRBV5-5 and TRBJ2-3, is DAGVTQSPTHLIKTRGQQVTLRCSPISGHKSVSWYQQVLGQGPQFIFQYYEKEERGRGNFPDRFSARQFPNYSSELNVNALLLGDSALYLCASSLGGRWRERDTDTQYFGPGTRLTVL.

The rearrangement joins TRBV7-9 to TRBJ2-1; 12 nucleotides align to TRBD2. Germline V gene data show CDR1 as SEHNR and CDR2 as FQNEAQ (reference sequence). V lost 2 bases to trimming and J lost 8 bases; unmatched junction nucleotides: 7. This CDR3 region has 16 residues. The CDR3 here is CASSLKLAGGWDEQFF. CDR3 sequence (DNA): TGTGCCAGCAGCTTAAAACTAGCGGGGGGCTGGGATGAGCAGTTCTTC.

The CDR3 spells CASRFNHLEGQTHEKLFF. The DNA for the CDR3 is TGTGCCAGCAGGTTCAACCACCTGGAGGGACAGACTCATGAAAAACTGTTTTTT. J is TRBJ1-4 and V is TRBV13, with TRBD1 matching 7 bases. The V and J ends lost 6 bases and 6 bases, in that order; junction bases with no gene match: 19. The CDR3 runs to 18 residues. CDR1 is PRHDT and CDR2 is FYEKMQ in the germline V gene (reference sequence). The full variable domain, in which reference TRBV13 and TRBJ1-4 provide the parts outside the CDR3, is AAGVIQSPRHLIKEKRETATLKCYPIPRHDTVYWYQQGPGQDPQFLISFYEKMQSDKGSIPDRFSAQQFSDYHSELNMSSLELGDSALYFCASRFNHLEGQTHEKLFFGSGTQLSVL.

The chain recombines TRBV5-8 with TRBJ2-2, with 11 bases lining up with TRBD2. Unmatched junction bases numbered 9, after V lost 4 bases and J lost 4 bases. The CDR3 consists of 17 residues. Looked up from germline, CDR1 is SGHTS and CDR2 is YDEGEE. The CDR3 DNA follows: TGTGCCAGCAGCCCCCGGGCTAGCGGGGGGCCCACCGGGGAGCTGTTTTTT. It encodes CASSPRASGGPTGELFF.

V usage is TRBV19 and J usage is TRBJ1-6; 7 bases align to TRBD1. This CDR3 contains 15 residues. The trim removed 3 bases at V and 8 bases at J, leaving 7 bases unmatched. From germline, CDR1 is LNHDA and CDR2 SQIVND (reference sequence). In DNA, the CDR3 is TGTGCCAGTAGTATGTGGGCAGGGGGAGATTCACCCCTCCACTTT. Translation: CASSMWAGGDSPLHF.

The chain carries TRBV6-5 and TRBJ1-3; D unresolved. Germline V gives CDR1 MNHEY, CDR2 SVGAGI. Deletions cut 4 bases from V and 0 bases from J, with 7 bases between. The CDR3 totals 14 residues. The CDR3 region has the DNA TGTGCCAGCAGTTTTGATAGCTCTGGAAACACCATATATTTT. Translation: CASSFDSSGNTIYF.

V gene TRBV19 combines with J gene TRBJ1-1, with D unresolved. CDR3 length: 14 amino acids. CDR1 is LNHDA and CDR2 is SQIVND in the germline V gene (reference sequence). Trimming stripped 7 bases from V and 8 bases from J, with 20 bases between. The CDR3 DNA is TGTGCCAGTACCTCCCGCCCCTGGACGGCCGAAGCTTTCTTT. It is translated as CASTSRPWTAEAFF.

Here the CDR3 DNA reads TGTGCCATCAGGGGGACTAGCGGAGACTACGAGCAGTACTTC. Protein sequence: CAIRGTSGDYEQYF. The genes are TRBV10-3 and TRBJ2-7; 11 bases are a match to TRBD2. CDR3 length equals 14 residues. The trim removed 6 bases at V and 3 bases at J, leaving 4 bases unmatched. Germline V gene data show CDR1 as ENHRY and CDR2 as SYGVKD.

V is TRBV5-6 and J is TRBJ1-6; the D is unclear. The ends were cut back, 0 bases at V and 13 bases at J, with 14 bases in the middle. The CDR3 is made up of 14 amino acids. CDR1 and CDR2 from the germline V gene are SGHDT and YYEEEE. The CDR3 sequence is CASSLGAGVQPLHF. In DNA form, the CDR3 reads TGTGCCAGCAGCTTGGGGGCGGGAGTCCAGCCCCTCCACTTT.